These 32 T cell receptor beta chains share one sample of origin, sequenced in a study of T cells in Graves' hyperthyroidism and ophthalmopathy. Amplified TCR beta CDR3 regions came from RNA transcripts. The HTBI primer set served for first-round RT-PCR of the TCR CDR3. TCRdb processed the multiplex PCR reads anew with MiXCR; each CDR3 protein has one entry. The repertoire holds 650,000 to 800,000 distinct CDR3 sequences, with just under 45% as singletons. The specimen was peripheral blood or thyroid tissue (not recorded which). The receptor source for this set is an adult man with Graves' disease, either hyperthyroidism or ophthalmopathy (not recorded which).

The genes are TRBV9 and TRBJ2-2; D gene unclear. Trimming pared 4 bases from V and 4 bases from J, leaving 17 bases between. Germline V gene data show CDR1 as SGDLS and CDR2 as YYNGEE. The CDR3 has 16 residues. The CDR3 nucleotides read TGTGCCAGCAGCCCGGACGGCAGATGGGGCACCGGGGAGCTGTTTTTT. The encoded protein is CASSPDGRWGTGELFF.

The CDR3 reads CSFRTTDGYTF. The CDR3 DNA sequence: TGCAGTTTTAGGACAACGGATGGCTACACCTTC. V is TRBV29-1 and J is TRBJ1-2; a weak D match, TRBD1 (5 bases). Germline V gene sequence: CDR1 SQVTM, CDR2 ANQGSEA. CDR3 length: 11 residues.

This clonotype appeared a single time. The chain carries TRBV10-3 and TRBJ2-7, with 7 bases lining up with TRBD2. Germline CDR1 ENHRY, CDR2 SYGVKD. The junction had 14 bases not matched to a gene; V was cut back by 11 bases and J by 4 bases. The CDR3 loop spans 14 amino acids. Here the CDR3 DNA reads TGTGCCGAGATTCGGGCGGGAGAGGGATACGAGCAGTACTTC. Residues: CAEIRAGEGYEQYF.

V usage is TRBV7-9 and J usage is TRBJ2-7; 7 nucleotides match TRBD1. The V gene's germline CDR1 is SEHNR and CDR2 FQNEAQ (reference sequence). There are 15 residues in the CDR3. V trimming: 5 bases; J trimming: 4 bases; junction bases outside the gene matches: 11. In nucleotides, the CDR3 is TGTGCCAGCAGCCACCAGACAGGGTATGAGTACGAGCAGTACTTC. Translation: CASSHQTGYEYEQYF. The full variable domain, with the rest looked up from reference TRBV7-9 and TRBJ2-7, is DTGVSQNPRHKITKRGQNVTFRCDPISEHNRLYWYRQTLGQGPEFLTYFQNEAQLEKSRLLSDRFSAERPKGSFSTLEIQRTEQGDSAMYLCASSHQTGYEYEQYFGPGTRLTVT.

The V and J genes are TRBV6-6 and TRBJ1-1; TRBD1 might be the D (5 bases). Trimming stripped 2 bases from V and 7 bases from J, with 11 bases between. The CDR3 totals 13 residues. CDR1 and CDR2 (germline): MNHNY, SVGAGI (reference sequence). CDR3 in amino acids: CASSYEGRIEAFF. The DNA of the CDR3 is TGTGCCAGCAGTTACGAGGGGCGCATTGAAGCTTTCTTT.

The V and J genes are TRBV10-3 and TRBJ1-4, with TRBD1 as a possible D gene (5 bases). V shed 5 bases and J shed 7 bases, with 8 bases lying between them. In germline, CDR1 is ENHRY, CDR2 SYGVKD. The CDR3 runs to 12 residues. DNA of the CDR3: TGTGCCATCAGTCCACAGGTTGAAAAACTGTTTTTT. Translating it yields CAISPQVEKLFF.

With regard to this clonotype: Since no conserved phenylalanine or tryptophan closes the CDR3, a read error is the likely cause. It is unclear where the CDR3 begins or ends on the DNA, so no DNA is shown, and the CDR3 is as TCRdb lists it. The chain has TRBV19 and TRBJ2-2; the tabulated D call, TRBD2, remains unverified against the DNA. Both ends counted, the CDR3 spans 8 residues. Germline lookup yields CDR1 LNHDA and CDR2 SQIVND (reference sequence). The CDR3 sequence is CASSKGAL.

This clonotype was detected many times. CDR3 loop: CASSEDLRVQPQHF. Written as DNA, the CDR3 is TGTGCCAGCAGTGAAGATCTCAGGGTCCAGCCCCAGCATTTT. The V and J genes are TRBV2 and TRBJ1-5; the D gene is possibly TRBD1 (5 bases). Trimming removed 1 base at V and 7 bases at J, with 11 bases between. CDR1 is SNHLY and CDR2 is FYNNEI in the germline V gene. The CDR3 runs 14 residues.

The sample holds many counts of this clonotype. The chain recombines TRBV7-3 with TRBJ1-6; TRBD1 is a possible D gene (5 bases). Trimming removed 5 bases at V and 5 bases at J, with 13 bases between. The CDR3 loop spans 15 amino acids. The V gene's germline CDR1 is SGHTA and CDR2 FQGTGA. In DNA, the CDR3 is TGTGCCAGCAGCCTTACCGGGACGGATAATTCACCCCTCCACTTT. It translates to CASSLTGTDNSPLHF.

The chain recombines TRBV9 with TRBJ1-3, with D tentatively TRBD1 (6 bases). V shed 0 bases and J shed 1 base, with 20 bases lying between them. The CDR3 totals 19 residues. The germline gives CDR1 SGDLS, CDR2 YYNGEE. The CDR3 protein is CASSVDRGGSALSGNTIYF. As DNA, the CDR3 is TGTGCCAGCAGCGTAGATCGGGGGGGCAGCGCGCTTTCTGGAAACACCATATATTTT.

CDR3 nucleotide sequence: TGTGCCAGCAGGGGAATAGGGACGCTTGGCTATGGCTACACCTTC. It specifies CASRGIGTLGYGYTF. J is TRBJ1-2 and V is TRBV25-1; D might be TRBD1 (5 bases). Germline CDR1 MGHDK, CDR2 SYGVNS. The CDR3 length is 15 residues. V lost 6 bases to trimming and J lost 4 bases, with 18 bases between them.

This chain links TRBV7-9 with TRBJ1-2; D is perhaps TRBD1 (5 bases). The CDR3 is 14 residues long. CDR1 and CDR2 (germline): SEHNR, FQNEAQ (reference sequence). Trimming pared 6 bases from V and 2 bases from J, leaving 13 bases between. This chain's CDR3 is CASRLSGRNYGYTF. The CDR3 DNA sequence: TGTGCCAGCAGACTATCAGGGAGGAACTATGGCTACACCTTC.

This sequence joins TRBV19 and TRBJ1-3; the D is unclear. CDR3 length equals 16 residues. The germline CDR1 and CDR2 sequences are LNHDA and SQIVND (reference sequence). The V and J ends lost 5 bases and 2 bases respectively, with 16 bases between them. The CDR3 protein is CASSFPAQAAGNTIYF. The CDR3 DNA reads TGTGCCAGTAGTTTTCCCGCTCAAGCGGCTGGAAACACCATATATTTT.

The rearrangement uses TRBV20-1 and TRBJ1-4, with 7 bases that match TRBD1. The CDR3 totals 14 residues. From germline, CDR1 is DFQATT and CDR2 SNEGSKA (reference sequence). The ends lost 0 bases at V and 12 bases at J; junction bases unmatched: 10. The CDR3 DNA sequence: TGCAGTGCTAGAGATCTAATAGGGGGCGAGGAACTGTTTTTT. Amino acid sequence: CSARDLIGGEELFF.

The chain carries TRBV2 and TRBJ1-1, with D possibly TRBD1 on 5 matching bases. The V end was cut by 6 bases, the J end by 0 bases, with 14 bases between. In germline, CDR1 is SNHLY, CDR2 FYNNEI. This CDR3 comprises 15 residues. The CDR3 is CASRGAGALNTEAFF. CDR3 bases: TGTGCCAGCAGAGGGGCAGGAGCCTTGAACACTGAAGCTTTCTTT.

The chain links TRBV7-2 to TRBJ2-7; the D gene is possibly TRBD2 (5 bases). Germline CDR1 is SGHTA and CDR2 is FQGNSA. V was pared by 5 bases and J by 2 bases, with 10 bases between. The CDR3 extends over 13 amino acids. The CDR3 region has the DNA TGTGCCAGCAGCACAGACGGGACCTACGAGCAGTACTTC. This translates into CASSTDGTYEQYF.

V gene TRBV29-1 combines with J gene TRBJ1-1; D may be TRBD1 (5 bases). The CDR3 runs 13 residues. Germline V lookup: CDR1 SQVTM, CDR2 ANQGSEA. Between the trimmed V and J ends, which lost 6 bases and 6 bases, there was a span of 17 bases. CDR3 coding DNA: TGCAGCGTGCGCTCGTTAGGGGTTCCTGAAGCTTTCTTT. It yields the protein CSVRSLGVPEAFF.

This clonotype was seen many times. The chain has TRBV29-1 and TRBJ1-2, with 11 bases identical to TRBD1. Germline-derived CDR1 and CDR2 are SQVTM and ANQGSEA. Losses at the gene ends were 3 bases for V and 8 bases for J; bases not matched to a gene: 11. The length of the CDR3 is 15 residues. Written as DNA, the CDR3 is TGCAGCGTTGATCTATTGGGACAGGGGGTAGAAGGCTACACCTTC. This translates into CSVDLLGQGVEGYTF.

This clonotype was counted many times. The V call is TRBV7-6, the J call TRBJ1-5; D gene ambiguous. From germline, CDR1 is SGHVS and CDR2 FNYEAQ. The CDR3 length is 14 residues. Between the trimmed V and J ends, which lost 0 bases and 6 bases, there was a span of 9 bases. Here the CDR3 reads CASSLARGVQPQHF. The DNA of the CDR3 is TGTGCCAGCAGCTTAGCGCGGGGAGTTCAGCCCCAGCATTTT.

V and J are TRBV5-1 and TRBJ1-1; D gene ambiguous. The CDR3 runs 14 residues. The germline V gene has CDR1 SGHRS and CDR2 YFSETQ. V lost 4 bases, J lost 4 bases, and 14 bases lay in between. CDR3 bases: TGCGCCAGCAGCCCTGTGAGGGAGTCCACTGAAGCTTTCTTT. The encoded protein is CASSPVRESTEAFF.

CDR3 coding DNA: TGTGCCAGCAGCCCCGGACAGCTTAGAGGCCAGTACTTC. This sequence encodes CASSPGQLRGQYF. The chain uses TRBV7-9 and TRBJ2-5, with D perhaps TRBD1 (6 bases). This CDR3 spans 13 amino acids. Per the germline V gene, CDR1 is SEHNR and CDR2 is FQNEAQ (reference sequence). V was clipped by 5 bases and J by 10 bases, with 17 bases between them.

A single count supports this clonotype. An end of the junction does not agree with germline; a read error may underlie this. CDR3 sequence reads: CSARDSLNTDAFF. The CDR3 bases are TGCAGTGCTAGAGACAGCCTTAACACTGATGCTTTCTTT. The V gene is TRBV20-1, the J gene TRBJ1-1; D not resolved. This CDR3 has 13 amino acids. Germline V lookup: CDR1 DFQATT, CDR2 SNEGSKA (reference sequence).

The rearrangement joins TRBV25-1 to TRBJ1-1; TRBD1 is a possible D gene (5 bases). The germline V gene encodes CDR1 MGHDK and CDR2 SYGVNS. The ends were cut back, 4 bases at V and 6 bases at J, with 12 bases in the middle. This CDR3 region has 13 residues. The CDR3 DNA reads as TGTGCCAGCAGTGGGGGCCTGGACTCTGAAGCTTTCTTT. This sequence encodes CASSGGLDSEAFF.

The gene calls are TRBV24-1 and TRBJ1-5; the D gene is possibly TRBD1 (6 bases). The CDR3 sequence is 15 residues long. Germline V CDR1 and CDR2: KGHDR, SFDVKD. The V and J ends lost 4 bases and 6 bases respectively, with 15 bases between them. CDR3 residues: CATSEARGPSQPQHF. CDR3 in DNA: TGTGCCACCAGTGAAGCCCGGGGGCCAAGTCAGCCCCAGCATTTT.

V gene TRBV6-1 combines with J gene TRBJ1-2; D is undetermined. The germline V and J ends were trimmed by 8 bases and 3 bases, with 10 bases remaining between them. This CDR3 has 12 residues. The germline CDR1 and CDR2 sequences are MNHNS and SASEGT. The CDR3 spells CASGGSHYGYTF. The CDR3 coding sequence is TGTGCCAGCGGTGGCTCCCACTATGGCTACACCTTC.

This clonotype appeared a single time. The genes are TRBV20-1 and TRBJ2-2, with 9 bases matching TRBD2. This CDR3 has 17 amino acids. J gave up 2 bases and V 0 bases, and 7 bases lay outside the gene matches. Germline CDR1 is DFQATT and CDR2 is SNEGSKA (reference sequence). In nucleotides, the CDR3 is TGCAGTGCTAGAGATCCAGCGGGAGGAGTTAACACCGGGGAGCTGTTTTTT. Translated: CSARDPAGGVNTGELFF.

This clonotype was counted ten times or more. The chain joins TRBV7-9 to TRBJ1-5; D remains unclear. CDR1 SEHNR and CDR2 FQNEAQ come from the germline V gene (reference sequence). With 0 bases removed from V and 7 bases from J, the gap between germline ends came to 10 bases. The CDR3 spans 14 residues. CDR3 sequence reads: CASSLAGFGQPQHF. CDR3 DNA sequence: TGTGCCAGCAGCTTAGCAGGGTTCGGCCAGCCCCAGCATTTT.

CDR3 residues: CASSLSRVLGTEAFF. As DNA, the CDR3 is TGTGCCAGCAGTTTGTCCCGGGTCCTAGGGACTGAAGCTTTCTTT. This chain uses TRBV2 with TRBJ1-1; unclear D gene. The germline CDR1 and CDR2 sequences are SNHLY and FYNNEI. The V and J ends lost 5 bases and 5 bases respectively, with 18 bases between them. The CDR3 is 15 amino acids.

The CDR3 region has the DNA TGCAGCGTTGCGGCTCCCCGGGATCCTGGCTACACCTTC. Protein sequence: CSVAAPRDPGYTF. This chain uses TRBV29-1 with TRBJ1-2; D not resolved. The CDR3 covers 13 residues. Germline V lookup: CDR1 SQVTM, CDR2 ANQGSEA. Trimming cost V 4 bases and J 7 bases, with 16 bases left between them.

This clonotype was seen at least ten times. The chain is built from TRBV20-1 and TRBJ1-2, with TRBD1 matching 8 bases. CDR1 is DFQATT and CDR2 is SNEGSKA in the germline V gene (reference sequence). The CDR3 has 13 amino acids. V trimming: 5 bases; J trimming: 4 bases; junction bases outside the gene matches: 6. CDR3 DNA sequence: TGCAGTGCTGGAGGACAGGGAGGCTATGGCTACACCTTC. Protein: CSAGGQGGYGYTF.

This clonotype was found a few times. The genes are TRBV5-6 and TRBJ1-2; D call uncertain. Looked up from germline, CDR1 is SGHDT and CDR2 is YYEEEE. This CDR3 contains 12 residues. V was cut by 3 bases and J by 8 bases, with 11 bases left in between. CDR3 DNA: TGTGCCAGCAGCTACGGTGCAGGCGGCTACACCTTC. Translating gives CASSYGAGGYTF.

This clonotype has a count of ten or more. V gene TRBV7-2 combines with J gene TRBJ2-7; D perhaps matches TRBD1 (5 bases). Trimming left V 1 base short and J 5 bases short, with 6 bases between. The CDR3 runs to 12 residues. Per the germline V gene, CDR1 is SGHTA and CDR2 is FQGNSA. The CDR3 is CASSLDRNEQYF. The CDR3 nucleotides are TGTGCCAGCAGCTTAGACAGGAACGAGCAGTACTTC.